This TCR beta chain comes out of a study of blood T cell repertoires in COVID-19 (dated by TCRdb to the early 2020s). In terms of the full investigation: The collaborator samples originated in the United States, Italy and Spain and spanned the acute and convalescent phases of COVID-19. The prospective study material was composed of cDNA or gDNA derived from T cells, B-cell-depleted T cells, or PBMCs. Subjects who had been exposed to COVID-19, were actively infected with it, or had recovered from it provided the deeply sampled blood TCRbeta repertoires that made up the dataset. A freely available public database, intended as a resource for researchers studying the immune response to SARS-CoV-2, is where the repertoires were released. Samples came from the ongoing ImmuneRACE study (first 160 participants) plus 1,254 subjects from 6 global collaborators. Nearly every sample came with metadata listing a de-identified subject ID, COVID-19 status, age in years and sex. Where available, HLA class I and class II types were obtained from metadata supplied by the sample provider rather than from assay-based typing. Study-wide findings and limitations: The amount of clinical and demographic metadata varied by source and participant and was provided uncurated.

Remarks on this clone: Its antigen remains undetermined. No much larger clone is present one base from it, and per-base qualities are unavailable.

The immunoSEQ Assay, a bias-controlled multiplex PCR, was used to amplify TCRbeta CDR3 regions from genomic DNA. Turning to the authors' computational methods: The number of nucleated cells in each sample was estimated from the amplification of reference gene primers within the assay. Sequence reads were collapsed and filtered to measure the absolute abundance of every unique TCRbeta CDR3 rearrangement. Productive Simpson clonality was computed per sample as the square root of Simpson's diversity index over productive rearrangements. TCRdb obtained this table from immuneACCESS and retained in-frame rearrangements with V and J assigned. These tables miss some clones; where compared with another copy, unresolved V genes account for less than half of the shortfall, and the remainder is unexplained. V and J calls and clone size are those listed in that table; D and trimming were worked out from the DNA. This sample holds about 300,000 clones; roughly nine tenths were observed only once. 5.5% to 6% of the sample rests with the top ten.

Participants in the prospective study were aged about 18 to 95 years, lived in more than 20 United States geographic areas, and enrolled through a virtual design. Cohort assignment in the prospective study relied on participant-reported clinical history from a screening survey and a study questionnaire. For ImmuneRACE Cohort 3, a participant was defined as recovered based on two consecutive negative NP/OP PCR tests, clearance by a healthcare professional, or resolution of symptoms. Each participant in the prospective study had whole blood, serum and a nasopharyngeal or oropharyngeal swab collected by mobile phlebotomists. Prospective study participants could optionally give additional blood draws and questionnaires over an approximately 2-month period. Prospective study blood samples were shipped either frozen or at room temperature before DNA extraction. Via the germline V gene, CDR1 is SQVTM and CDR2 ANQGSEA. Trimming costs V 3 bases and J 4 bases, and their ends lie 12 bases apart. From the cysteine through the phenylalanine, the CDR3 covers 13 amino acids. Kept here is only the CDR3 DNA, which spans 39 bases and is read in frame from base 1.

This clonotype was obtained from a woman aged 25 to 45 who had recovered from COVID-19. The sequence links TRBV29-1 to TRBJ1-1, with the D segment identity uncertain. The sample consisted of PBMCs or T cells enriched from blood (not recorded which). The DNA is as follows: TGCAGCGTTGATCGGGGTAGCGGCACTGAAGCTTTCTTT. Translated, it gives CSVDRGSGTEAFF.